This T cell receptor beta chain emerged from a study of cytomegalovirus exposure and HLA in healthy donors. Study conclusions and caveats: According to an earlier analysis, most TCR beta V segments yielded productive rearrangements about 90% or about 30% of the time.

PCR employed 60 Vbeta and 13 Jbeta primers. This table comes from immunoSEQ multiplex PCR, and its TCRdb copy is limited to in-frame clones, with some not included. The table includes under 200,000 clones, around 82% detected once. Turning to this clone: The antigen is unknown.

Germline loops: CDR1 SGHRS, CDR2 YFSETQ. V shed 0 bases, J shed 0 bases, and the junction held 4 bases outside the gene matches. The CDR3 sequence is 16 residues long. The chain employs TRBV5-1 and TRBJ2-3, with 7 bases aligning to TRBD2. This sequence originates from a man aged 30 to 45 in good health and CMV-seronegative. Sequencing input: PBMCs. The CDR3 spells CASSLDASGSTDTQYF. The CDR3 bases are TGCGCCAGCAGCTTGGATGCTAGCGGAAGCACAGATACGCAGTATTTT. The full variable domain, completed using reference TRBV5-1 and TRBJ2-3, is KAGVTQTPRYLIKTRGQQVTLSCSPISGHRSVSWYQQTPGQGLQFLFEYFSETQRNKGNFPGRFSGRQFSNSRSEMNVSTLELGDSALYLCASSLDASGSTDTQYFGPGTRLTVL.